This T cell receptor beta chain was identified in a study of T cell repertoires in cytomegalovirus infection. Concerning this clonotype: What it recognizes is unknown.

TCRdb independently ran MiXCR on the reads; one entry per CDR3 protein. The sample lists some 680,000 distinct CDR3 sequences; roughly 36% were seen once. General study results and limits: The study identified carriers of CMV plus the relevant HLA from cumulative public TCR beta family frequency. Dominating the ex vivo response were TCR beta clonotypes that were CMV-specific and HLA-C-restricted.

The sequenced sample consisted of PBMCs. The TCR was taken from a human donor in good health (CMV status not recorded). Some clones in this sample may be carry-over from other donors' samples.

Written as DNA, the CDR3 is TGTGCCAGCAGCTCTCTGGGGGCGCGGGGCACTGAAGCTTTCTTT. Encoded protein: CASSSLGARGTEAFF. The chain combines TRBV7-2 with TRBJ1-1, with D possibly matching TRBD1 (6 bases). V shed 4 bases and J shed 4 bases, with 16 bases lying between them. Per germline, CDR1 SGHTA and CDR2 FQGNSA. This CDR3 comprises 15 residues.